This TCR beta chain was identified in a study of a mutant IDH1 vaccine in newly diagnosed glioma. Study-level information: Averaging roughly 40 years of age, treated patients were around 60% male and roughly 40% female. Study results and caveats: Pseudoprogression apparently tracked independently of changes in top peripheral T cell clonotypes. Most patients, 93.3%, showed vaccine-induced immune responses.

TCRdb's table, derived via immunoSEQ multiplex PCR, lists solely in-frame clones and lacks some. The sample includes around 56,000 clones, less than 85% seen only once; the top ten take 3% to 3.5%. This clone was seen only a few times. The antigen remains unidentified. Specified time point: week 5, during vaccination. Every vaccine dose comprised 300 ug of mutant IDH1 20-mer peptide plus topical imiquimod. CDR3 length: 14 residues. V lost 5 bases and J lost 7; bases outside the gene matches: 5. The germline gives CDR1 SEHNR, CDR2 FQNEAQ (reference sequence). The V call is TRBV7-9, the J call TRBJ2-2; 9 bases map to TRBD1. The TCR sequence derives from a woman aged 18-30 years with glioma. Some clones in this sample may be carry-over from other donors' samples. This material consisted of PBMCs, taken from a glioma patient whose treatment included an IDH1 peptide vaccine. The CDR3 sequence: CASSLQGAVGELFF. The CDR3 DNA reads TGTGCCAGCAGCCTACAGGGGGCCGTCGGGGAGCTGTTTTTT.